Sequencing of this TCR beta chain was carried out in a study of blood T cell repertoires in COVID-19. At the level of the study: The analysed material was cDNA or gDNA that came from T cells, B-cell-depleted T cells, or PBMCs.

Ages ranged from roughly 18 to 100 years, with residence in about 23 US areas. Losses at the gene ends were 10 bases for V and 1 base for J; bases not matched to a gene: 10. The CDR3 length is 15 residues. Germline V gene sequence: CDR1 SGHTA, CDR2 FQGNSA. Repertoires were generated with immunoSEQ multiplex PCR, while TCRdb's copy carries only in-frame clones and drops some. Of some 320,000 clones listed, roughly 91% are singletons. The chain links TRBV7-2 to TRBJ2-1; 7 nucleotides line up with TRBD2. The sequenced sample consisted of PBMCs or T cells enriched from blood (not recorded which). This receptor was taken from a woman aged 45-65 years who had been exposed to COVID-19. The CDR3 DNA reads as TGTGCCACCACACCGGGGGGATCGTCCTACAATGAGCAGTTCTTC. Translated: CATTPGGSSYNEQFF.